The 9 T cell receptor beta chains below were found in one sample sequenced in a study of blood T cells in healthy people across ages. The authors ran a second PCR of 7 to 11 cycles using a sample-barcoded 5' primer and a J-beta primer mix. TCRdb re-called the 5' RACE reads through MiXCR, storing one row per CDR3 protein. In the table there are 600,000 to 850,000 distinct CDR3 sequences, approximately 25% of which are singletons. The data were also submitted as part of a second study, on T cells of mothers and their children.

Sequenced sample: blood. These receptor sequences come from a boy between 10 and 17 years old in good health.

The rearrangement joins TRBV12-3 or TRBV12-4 to TRBJ1-5; 9 nucleotides line up with TRBD1. After removal of 5 bases from V and 0 bases from J, the junction contained 2 bases not matched to a gene. The CDR3 sequence is 15 residues long. The DNA for the CDR3 is TGTGCCAGCAGTCTACAGGGGGCTAGCAATCAGCCCCAGCATTTT. Encoded protein: CASSLQGASNQPQHF.

The chain has TRBV29-1 and TRBJ2-7, with TRBD1 identical over 9 bases. Germline assignment: CDR1 SQVTM and CDR2 ANQGSEA. The length of the CDR3 is 16 residues. The junction had 10 bases not matched to a gene; V was cut back by 1 base and J by 3 bases. The CDR3 reads CSVEGDPGQGYYEQYF. The CDR3 DNA sequence: TGCAGCGTTGAAGGGGATCCGGGACAGGGATACTACGAGCAGTACTTC.

CDR3 sequence (DNA): TGCAGCGTTAGCCCGGGGGCCGGGGTGGGCAATGAGCAGTTCTTC. Protein sequence: CSVSPGAGVGNEQFF. This chain uses TRBV29-1 with TRBJ2-5, with D perhaps assigned TRBD1 or TRBD2 (6 bases each). The closer fit of TRBJ2-1 to the DNA end suggests the J call may be wrong. There are 15 residues in the CDR3. Per germline, CDR1 SQVTM and CDR2 ANQGSEA.

This chain uses TRBV5-5 with TRBJ2-1; D is perhaps TRBD2 (6 bases). Germline lookup yields CDR1 SGHKS and CDR2 YYEKEE (reference sequence). The ends were cut back, 3 bases at V and 3 bases at J, with 10 bases in the middle. The CDR3 has 14 residues. The CDR3: CASSSGGVYNEQFF. The DNA of the CDR3 is TGTGCCAGCAGCTCCGGAGGGGTCTACAATGAGCAGTTCTTC.

The gene calls are TRBV2 and TRBJ2-5; D may match TRBD1 or TRBD2 (6 bases each). The CDR3 loop spans 15 amino acids. V was trimmed by 6 bases and J by 4 bases, leaving 18 bases between them. Germline V lookup: CDR1 SNHLY, CDR2 FYNNEI. This CDR3 reads CASSLLGGLTETQYF. CDR3 coding DNA: TGTGCCAGCAGCCTGCTGGGGGGCCTTACAGAGACCCAGTACTTC.

The CDR3 reads CASSQRPDGGRNTEAFF. For the CDR3, the DNA is TGTGCCAGCAGCCAACGACCCGACGGGGGCCGGAACACTGAAGCTTTCTTT. The V and J genes are TRBV3-1 and TRBJ1-1, with D maybe TRBD1 (6 bases). The V gene lost 2 bases and the J gene lost 1 base, with 17 bases spanning the gap. There are 17 residues in the CDR3. CDR1 and CDR2 (germline): LGHDT, YNNKEL (reference sequence).

This clonotype has only a few counts. This chain joins TRBV7-2 and TRBJ2-5; 9 bases are shared with TRBD2. The J call may be in error: the DNA end matches TRBJ2-1 better. The germline V gene has CDR1 SGHTA and CDR2 FQGNSA. This CDR3 region has 15 residues. CDR3: CASSLVRRGGSEQFF. CDR3 bases: TGTGCCAGCAGCTTAGTCCGGCGGGGGGGCAGCGAGCAGTTCTTC.

The rearrangement links TRBV5-1 to TRBJ2-5; no definite D call. The germline gives CDR1 SGHRS, CDR2 YFSETQ. The CDR3 is made up of 17 amino acids. The ends were cut back, 0 bases at V and 5 bases at J, with 20 bases in the middle. CDR3 DNA sequence: TGCGCCAGCAGCTTGGTAGGAAGTAACGACCCGCGTGAGACCCAGTACTTC. Its protein product is CASSLVGSNDPRETQYF.

Only a few counts were recorded for this clonotype. This rearrangement joins TRBV5-1 to TRBJ2-3, with TRBD1 matching over 9 bases. The CDR3 is made up of 16 amino acids. Trimming removed 3 bases from V and 2 bases from J; junction bases left unmatched: 7. Germline-derived CDR1 and CDR2 are SGHRS and YFSETQ. CDR3 nucleotides: TGCGCCAGCAGCTCCGGGACAGGGACTACCACAGATACGCAGTATTTT. This encodes CASSSGTGTTTDTQYF.